The source of this TCR beta chain is a study of Tregs in tolerant kidney transplant recipients. Findings and limits, study-wide: In tolerant patients, donor-specific Tregs outgrew total Tregs, suggesting antigen-driven expansion. Few patients were studied, so findings need validation in larger groups.

Per germline, CDR1 SGHTA and CDR2 FQGTGA. This CDR3 has 17 amino acids. V lost 1 base to trimming and J lost 5 bases, with 18 bases between them. Thawed PBMCs were FACS-sorted into unstimulated CD4+CD25+CD127- regulatory T cells, CD4+CD25- non-regulatory cells, CD4 and CD8 cells. As concerns this clone: Its specificity is not known.

Only in-frame clones appear in the TCRdb table, and some are missing; sequencing was by immunoSEQ multiplex PCR. The sample yields roughly 69,000 clones, around 90% seen once. This sequence originates from a human donor who received a combined kidney and bone marrow transplant. The input for sequencing was CD4+ T cells from blood, taken before the transplant. This chain uses TRBV7-3 with TRBJ2-1, with D possibly matching TRBD1 (6 bases). The CDR3, as DNA: TGTGCCAGCAGCTTAAGGGGGCAAGGGCCCCCACACAATGAGCAGTTCTTC. Translation: CASSLRGQGPPHNEQFF. Together with reference TRBV7-3 and TRBJ2-1, the CDR3 gives the full variable domain: GAGVSQTPSNKVTEKGKYVELRCDPISGHTALYWYRQSLGQGPEFLIYFQGTGAADDSGLPNDRFFAVRPEGSVSTLKIQRTERGDSAVYLCASSLRGQGPPHNEQFFGPGTRLTVL.